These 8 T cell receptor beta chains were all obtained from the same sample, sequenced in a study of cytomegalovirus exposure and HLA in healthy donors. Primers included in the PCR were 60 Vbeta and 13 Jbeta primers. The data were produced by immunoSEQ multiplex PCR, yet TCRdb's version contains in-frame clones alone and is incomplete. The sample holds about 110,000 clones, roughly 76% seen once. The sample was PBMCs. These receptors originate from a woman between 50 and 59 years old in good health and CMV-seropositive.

The CDR3 DNA sequence: TGTGCCTGGAAGAGGGATCAAGAGACCCAGTACTTC. This gives the protein CAWKRDQETQYF. J is TRBJ2-5 and V is TRBV30, with a weak D call TRBD2 (5 bases). V gave up 4 bases and J gave up 2 bases, with 8 bases separating them. The CDR3 totals 12 residues. In germline, CDR1 is GTSNPN, CDR2 SVGIG (reference sequence).

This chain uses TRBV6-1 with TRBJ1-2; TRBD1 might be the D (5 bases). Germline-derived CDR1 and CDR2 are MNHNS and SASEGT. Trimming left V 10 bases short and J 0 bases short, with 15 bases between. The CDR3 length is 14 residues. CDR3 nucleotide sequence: TGTGCCACTCGAGGCGGGGGGGCTAACTATGGCTACACCTTC. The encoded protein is CATRGGGANYGYTF.

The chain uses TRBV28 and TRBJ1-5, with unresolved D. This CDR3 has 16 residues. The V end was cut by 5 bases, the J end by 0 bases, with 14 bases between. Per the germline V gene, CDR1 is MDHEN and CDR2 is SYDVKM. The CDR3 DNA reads TGTGCCAGCAGTCCATCCGAAGGAGATAGCAATCAGCCCCAGCATTTT. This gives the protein CASSPSEGDSNQPQHF.

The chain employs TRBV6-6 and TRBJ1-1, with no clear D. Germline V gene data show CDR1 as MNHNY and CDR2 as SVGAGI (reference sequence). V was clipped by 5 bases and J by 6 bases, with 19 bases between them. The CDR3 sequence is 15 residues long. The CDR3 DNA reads TGTGCCAGCAGTAGAAACCCCGCTAGAGGTCCTGAAGCTTTCTTT. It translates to CASSRNPARGPEAFF.

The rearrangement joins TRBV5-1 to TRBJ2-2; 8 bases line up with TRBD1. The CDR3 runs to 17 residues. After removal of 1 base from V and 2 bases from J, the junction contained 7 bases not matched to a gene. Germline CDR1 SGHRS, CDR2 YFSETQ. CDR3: CASSLFFTGGNTGELFF. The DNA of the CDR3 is TGCGCCAGCAGCTTGTTTTTCACAGGGGGAAACACCGGGGAGCTGTTTTTT.

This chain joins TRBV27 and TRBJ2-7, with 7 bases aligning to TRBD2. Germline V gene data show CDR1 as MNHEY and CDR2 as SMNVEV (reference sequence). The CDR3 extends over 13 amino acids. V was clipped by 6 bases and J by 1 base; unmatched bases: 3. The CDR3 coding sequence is TGTGCCAGCAGGGGAGGGTCGTCCTACGAGCAGTACTTC. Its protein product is CASRGGSSYEQYF.

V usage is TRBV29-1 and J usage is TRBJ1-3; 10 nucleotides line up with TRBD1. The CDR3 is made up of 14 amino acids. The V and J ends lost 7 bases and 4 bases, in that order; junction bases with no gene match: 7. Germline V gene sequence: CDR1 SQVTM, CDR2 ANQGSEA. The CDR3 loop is CSASGTGAGNTIYF. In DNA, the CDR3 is TGCAGCGCTTCCGGGACAGGGGCAGGAAACACCATATATTTT.

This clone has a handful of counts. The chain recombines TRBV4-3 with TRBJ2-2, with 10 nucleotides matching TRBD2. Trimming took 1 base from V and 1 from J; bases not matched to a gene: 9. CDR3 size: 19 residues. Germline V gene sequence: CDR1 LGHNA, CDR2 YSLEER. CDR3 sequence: CASSQGGLAGALNTGELFF. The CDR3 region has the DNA TGCGCCAGCAGCCAAGGCGGCCTAGCGGGGGCCTTGAACACCGGGGAGCTGTTTTTT.